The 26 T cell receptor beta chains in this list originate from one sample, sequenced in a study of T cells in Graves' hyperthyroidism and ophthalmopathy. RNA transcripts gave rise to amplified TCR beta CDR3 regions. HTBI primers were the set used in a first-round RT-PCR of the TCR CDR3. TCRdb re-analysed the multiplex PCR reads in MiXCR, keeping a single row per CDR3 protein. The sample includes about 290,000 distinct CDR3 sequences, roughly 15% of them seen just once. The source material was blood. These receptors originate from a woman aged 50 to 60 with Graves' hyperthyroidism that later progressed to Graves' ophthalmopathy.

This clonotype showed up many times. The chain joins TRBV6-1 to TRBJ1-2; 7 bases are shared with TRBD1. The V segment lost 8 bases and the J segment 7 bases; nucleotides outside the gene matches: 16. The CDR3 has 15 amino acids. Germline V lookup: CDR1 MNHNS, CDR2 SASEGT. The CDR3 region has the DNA TGTGCCAGCGCACTATCCCCCGGACAGGCCATTGGCTACACCTTC. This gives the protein CASALSPGQAIGYTF.

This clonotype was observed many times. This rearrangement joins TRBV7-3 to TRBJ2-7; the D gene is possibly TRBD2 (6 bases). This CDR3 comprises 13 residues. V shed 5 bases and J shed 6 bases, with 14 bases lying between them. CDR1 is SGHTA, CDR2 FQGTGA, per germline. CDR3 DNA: TGTGCCAGCAGCCCTCAGAGGGACTCCGAGCAGTACTTC. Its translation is CASSPQRDSEQYF.

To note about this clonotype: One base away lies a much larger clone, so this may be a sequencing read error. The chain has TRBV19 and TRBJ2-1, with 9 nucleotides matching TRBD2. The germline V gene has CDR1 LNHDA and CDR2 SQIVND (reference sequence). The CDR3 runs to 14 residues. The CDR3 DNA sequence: TGTACCAGTAGTATTCTGGCGGGAGGGTCTGAGCAGTTCTTC. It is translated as CTSSILAGGSEQFF.

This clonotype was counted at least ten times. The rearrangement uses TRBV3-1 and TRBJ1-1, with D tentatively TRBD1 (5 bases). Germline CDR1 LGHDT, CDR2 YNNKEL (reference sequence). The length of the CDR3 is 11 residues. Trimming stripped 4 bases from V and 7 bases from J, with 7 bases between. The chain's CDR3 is CASSRQGEAFF. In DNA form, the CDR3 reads TGTGCCAGCAGCCGCCAGGGTGAAGCTTTCTTT. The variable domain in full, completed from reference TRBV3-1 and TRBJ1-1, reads DTAVSQTPKYLVTQMGNDKSIKCEQNLGHDTMYWYKQDSKKFLKIMFSYNNKELIINETVPNRFSPKSPDKAHLNLHINSLELGDSAVYFCASSRQGEAFFGQGTRLTVV.

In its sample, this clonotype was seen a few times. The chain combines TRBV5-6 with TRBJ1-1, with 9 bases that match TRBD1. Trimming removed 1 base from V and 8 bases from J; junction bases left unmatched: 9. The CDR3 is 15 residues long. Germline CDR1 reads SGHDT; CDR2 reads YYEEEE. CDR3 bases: TGTGCCAGCAGCTTGCCGGGACAGGGTAAAGCGGAAGCTTTCTTT. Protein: CASSLPGQGKAEAFF.

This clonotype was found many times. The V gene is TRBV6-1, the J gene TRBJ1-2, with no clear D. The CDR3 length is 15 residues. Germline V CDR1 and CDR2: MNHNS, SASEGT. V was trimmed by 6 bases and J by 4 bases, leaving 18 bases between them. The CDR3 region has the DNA TGTGCCAGCAGGGACCTCACGGGGATCTCCTATGGCTACACCTTC. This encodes CASRDLTGISYGYTF.

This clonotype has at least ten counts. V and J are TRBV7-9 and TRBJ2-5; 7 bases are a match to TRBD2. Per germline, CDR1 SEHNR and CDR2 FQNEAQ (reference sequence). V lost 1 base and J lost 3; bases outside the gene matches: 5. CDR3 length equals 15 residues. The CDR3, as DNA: TGTGCCAGCAGCTTAGGGACGGGAGGAGAAGAGACCCAGTACTTC. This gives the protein CASSLGTGGEETQYF.

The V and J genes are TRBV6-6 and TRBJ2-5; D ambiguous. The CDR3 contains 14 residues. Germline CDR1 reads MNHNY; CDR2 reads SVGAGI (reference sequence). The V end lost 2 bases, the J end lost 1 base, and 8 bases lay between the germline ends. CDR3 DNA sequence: TGTGCCAGCAGTTACGCTGATGGCCAAGAGACCCAGTACTTC. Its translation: CASSYADGQETQYF.

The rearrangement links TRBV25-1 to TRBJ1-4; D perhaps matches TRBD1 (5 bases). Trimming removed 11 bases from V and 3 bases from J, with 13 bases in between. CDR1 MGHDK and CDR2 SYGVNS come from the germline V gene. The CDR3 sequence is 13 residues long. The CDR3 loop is CASHGAANEKLFF. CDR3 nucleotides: TGTGCCTCTCACGGGGCTGCTAATGAAAAACTGTTTTTT.

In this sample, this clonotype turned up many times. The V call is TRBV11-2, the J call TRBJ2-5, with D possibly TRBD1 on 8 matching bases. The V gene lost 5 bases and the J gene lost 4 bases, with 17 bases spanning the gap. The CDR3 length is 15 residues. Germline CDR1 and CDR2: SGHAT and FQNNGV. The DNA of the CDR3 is TGTGCCAGCAGCCCCACACAGGGGGAGGGAGAGACCCAGTACTTC. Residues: CASSPTQGEGETQYF.

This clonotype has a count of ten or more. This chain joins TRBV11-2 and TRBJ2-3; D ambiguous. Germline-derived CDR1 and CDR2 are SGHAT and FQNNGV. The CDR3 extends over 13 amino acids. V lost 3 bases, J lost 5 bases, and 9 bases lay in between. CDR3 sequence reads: CASSFGDVDTQYF. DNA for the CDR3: TGTGCCAGCAGCTTTGGGGATGTAGATACGCAGTATTTT.

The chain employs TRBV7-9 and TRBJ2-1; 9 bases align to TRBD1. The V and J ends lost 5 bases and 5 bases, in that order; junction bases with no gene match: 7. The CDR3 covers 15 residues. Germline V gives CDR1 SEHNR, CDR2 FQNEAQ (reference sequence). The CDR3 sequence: CASSKDRGTHNEQFF. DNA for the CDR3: TGTGCCAGCAGCAAGGACAGGGGAACCCACAATGAGCAGTTCTTC.

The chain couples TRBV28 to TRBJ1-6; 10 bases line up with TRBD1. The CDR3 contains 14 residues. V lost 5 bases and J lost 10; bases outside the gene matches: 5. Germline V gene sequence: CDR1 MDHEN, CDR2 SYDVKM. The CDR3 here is CASSPPGQGSPLHF. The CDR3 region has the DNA TGTGCCAGCAGTCCCCCGGGACAGGGGTCACCCCTCCACTTT. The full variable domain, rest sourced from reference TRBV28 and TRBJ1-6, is DVKVTQSSRYLVKRTGEKVFLECVQDMDHENMFWYRQDPGLGLRLIYFSYDVKMKEKGDIPEGYSVSREKKERFSLILESASTNQTSMYLCASSPPGQGSPLHFGNGTRLTVT.

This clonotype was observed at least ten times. This CDR3 is CATSDWDGTQGITYNEQFF. DNA for the CDR3: TGTGCCACCAGTGATTGGGACGGTACACAGGGGATCACCTACAATGAGCAGTTCTTC. The chain recombines TRBV24-1 with TRBJ2-1; 7 nucleotides line up with TRBD1. The germline V gene encodes CDR1 KGHDR and CDR2 SFDVKD. Trimming cost V 2 bases and J 2 bases; bases outside gene matches: 14. The CDR3 runs to 19 residues.

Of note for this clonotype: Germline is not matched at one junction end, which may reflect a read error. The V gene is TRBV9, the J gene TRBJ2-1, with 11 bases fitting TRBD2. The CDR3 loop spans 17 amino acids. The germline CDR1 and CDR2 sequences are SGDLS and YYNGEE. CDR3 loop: CAGSVDITSGSSNEQFF. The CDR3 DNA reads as TGTGCCGGCAGCGTAGACATCACTAGCGGGAGCTCCAATGAGCAGTTCTTC.

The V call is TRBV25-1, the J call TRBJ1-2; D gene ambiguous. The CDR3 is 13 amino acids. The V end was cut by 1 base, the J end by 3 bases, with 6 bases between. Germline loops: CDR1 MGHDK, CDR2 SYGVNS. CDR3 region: CASSEFTDYGYTF. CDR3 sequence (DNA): TGTGCCAGCAGTGAATTCACAGACTATGGCTACACCTTC.

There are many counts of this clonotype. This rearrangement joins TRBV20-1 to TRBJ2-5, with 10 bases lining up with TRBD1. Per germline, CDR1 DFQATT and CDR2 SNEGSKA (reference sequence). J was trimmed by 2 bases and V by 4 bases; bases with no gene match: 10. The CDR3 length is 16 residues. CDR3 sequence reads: CSAIAFRTGGQETQYF. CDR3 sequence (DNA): TGCAGTGCTATAGCCTTTCGGACAGGGGGACAAGAGACCCAGTACTTC.

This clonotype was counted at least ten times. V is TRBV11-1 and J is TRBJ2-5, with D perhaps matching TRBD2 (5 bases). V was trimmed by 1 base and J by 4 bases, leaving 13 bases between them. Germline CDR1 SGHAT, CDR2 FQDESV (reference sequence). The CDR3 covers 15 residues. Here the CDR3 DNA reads TGTGCCAGCAGCTTAGGCCGGAGGCCCTCAGAGACCCAGTACTTC. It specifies CASSLGRRPSETQYF.

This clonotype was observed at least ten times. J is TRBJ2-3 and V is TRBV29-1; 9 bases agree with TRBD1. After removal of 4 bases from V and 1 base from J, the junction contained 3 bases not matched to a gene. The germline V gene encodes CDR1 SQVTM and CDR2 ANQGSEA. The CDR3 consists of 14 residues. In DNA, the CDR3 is TGCAGCGTTGGCCGGGACAGGGGCACAGATACGCAGTATTTT. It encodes CSVGRDRGTDTQYF.

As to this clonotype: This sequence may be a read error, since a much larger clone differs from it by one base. This chain's CDR3 is CASVPESGALSTGELFF. The CDR3 coding sequence is TGTGCCAGCGTACCGGAGTCAGGGGCCTTGAGCACCGGGGAGCTGTTTTTT. The chain combines TRBV7-9 with TRBJ2-2; TRBD1 is a possible D gene (6 bases). The CDR3 has 17 residues. CDR1 is SEHNR, CDR2 FQNEAQ, per germline (reference sequence). V lost 8 bases and J lost 4, with 23 bases in between.

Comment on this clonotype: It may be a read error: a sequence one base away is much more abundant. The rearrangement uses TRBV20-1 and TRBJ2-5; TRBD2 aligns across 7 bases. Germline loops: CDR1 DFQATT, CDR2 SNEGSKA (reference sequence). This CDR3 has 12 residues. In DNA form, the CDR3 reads TGCGGTGCTAGGACTAGACGGGAGACCCAGTACTTC. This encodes CGARTRRETQYF.

The CDR3, as DNA: TGTGCCAGCAGCCCTCAGGGGGTTCTCAATCAGCCCCAGCATTTT. Amino acid sequence: CASSPQGVLNQPQHF. V is TRBV12-3 or TRBV12-4 and J is TRBJ1-5; 7 bases are shared with TRBD1. V was pared by 6 bases and J by 3 bases, with 8 bases of the junction left unmatched. This CDR3 has 15 residues.

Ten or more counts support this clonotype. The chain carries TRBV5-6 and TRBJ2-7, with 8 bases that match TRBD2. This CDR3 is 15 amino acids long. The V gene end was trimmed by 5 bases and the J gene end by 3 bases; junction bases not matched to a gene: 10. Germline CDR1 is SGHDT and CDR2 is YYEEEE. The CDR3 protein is CASSRLASGFYEQYF. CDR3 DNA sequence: TGTGCCAGCAGTCGGTTGGCTAGCGGGTTCTACGAGCAGTACTTC.

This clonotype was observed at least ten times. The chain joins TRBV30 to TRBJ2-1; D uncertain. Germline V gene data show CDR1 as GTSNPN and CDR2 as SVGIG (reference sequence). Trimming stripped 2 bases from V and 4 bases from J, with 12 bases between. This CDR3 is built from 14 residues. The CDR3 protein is CAWSKTDKYNEQFF. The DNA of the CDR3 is TGTGCCTGGAGTAAAACAGATAAATACAATGAGCAGTTCTTC.

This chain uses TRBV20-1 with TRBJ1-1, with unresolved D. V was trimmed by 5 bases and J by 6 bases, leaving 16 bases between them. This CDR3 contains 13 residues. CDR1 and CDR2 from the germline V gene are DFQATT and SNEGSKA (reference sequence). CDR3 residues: CSAQKDRTSEAFF. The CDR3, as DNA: TGCAGTGCTCAGAAGGACCGTACCTCTGAAGCTTTCTTT.

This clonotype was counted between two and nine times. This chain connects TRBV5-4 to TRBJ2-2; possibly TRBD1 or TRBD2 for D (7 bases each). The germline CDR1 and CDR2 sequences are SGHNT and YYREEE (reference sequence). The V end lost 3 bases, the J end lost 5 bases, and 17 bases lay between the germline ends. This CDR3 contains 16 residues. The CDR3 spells CASSSQSGGATGELFF. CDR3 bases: TGTGCCAGCAGCTCCCAGTCAGGGGGGGCTACCGGGGAGCTGTTTTTT. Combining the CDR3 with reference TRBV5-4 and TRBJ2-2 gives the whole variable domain ETGVTQSPTHLIKTRGQQVTLRCSSQSGHNTVSWYQQALGQGPQFIFQYYREEENGRGNFPPRFSGLQFPNYSSELNVNALELDDSALYLCASSSQSGGATGELFFGEGSRLTVL.